This T cell receptor beta chain was identified during a study of PD-1 blockade in classical Hodgkin lymphoma. Comment on this clone: No antigen is known for it.

Each and every patient relapsed after autologous stem cell transplantation, and patients got differing brentuximab vedotin exposure. Overall study findings and caveats: Diversity similar to that of newly diagnosed patients was seen at baseline in complete responders. Healthy donors reportedly exceeded newly diagnosed patients in baseline TCR diversity. Factors driving the repertoire differences, possibly disease activity or prior therapy, remain undefined.

Per germline, CDR1 GTSNPN and CDR2 SVGIG (reference sequence). Unmatched junction bases numbered 5, after V lost 6 bases and J lost 3 bases. This CDR3 is 13 amino acids long. Assay used: immunoSEQ multiplex PCR; TCRdb lists only in-frame clones, some missing. The table records about 22,000 clones, over 65% of them present only once. This TCR was sampled from a human donor with classical Hodgkin lymphoma. Material: peripheral blood mononuclear cells (PBMCs), obtained at baseline. The rearrangement joins TRBV30 to TRBJ2-4; 7 bases map to TRBD1. The CDR3 DNA follows: TGTGCCTGCACAGGGGCGGGCAAAAACATTCAGTACTTC. This encodes CACTGAGKNIQYF.